This T cell receptor beta chain was captured by sequencing in a study of blood T cell repertoires in COVID-19. Study summary: Spain, Italy and the United States supplied samples that represented acute and convalescent COVID-19.

Original processing notes: The assay estimated nucleated cells by amplifying reference gene primers. This table comes from immunoSEQ multiplex PCR, and its TCRdb copy is limited to in-frame clones, with some not included. The V and J calls and clone size were taken over from that table, and D and trimming were inferred from the DNA. Counted here are a few hundred thousand clones, over 75% occurring once; the ten biggest clones make up 10%. The Seattle patients joined while their infection was active and were tracked longitudinally afterward. This clone was seen a handful of times. Sequenced input: peripheral blood. The clonotype originates from a woman aged 25 to 39 with COVID-19, enrolled during active disease.

The CDR3 DNA reads TGTGCCACCAGAGCTCGGGGGAACACTGAAGCTTTCTTT. It yields the protein CATRARGNTEAFF. V usage is TRBV15 and J usage is TRBJ1-1; no definite D call. V lost 6 bases, J lost 1 base, and 9 bases lay in between. CDR3 size: 13 residues. Per the germline V gene, CDR1 is LNHNV and CDR2 is YYDKDF (reference sequence).